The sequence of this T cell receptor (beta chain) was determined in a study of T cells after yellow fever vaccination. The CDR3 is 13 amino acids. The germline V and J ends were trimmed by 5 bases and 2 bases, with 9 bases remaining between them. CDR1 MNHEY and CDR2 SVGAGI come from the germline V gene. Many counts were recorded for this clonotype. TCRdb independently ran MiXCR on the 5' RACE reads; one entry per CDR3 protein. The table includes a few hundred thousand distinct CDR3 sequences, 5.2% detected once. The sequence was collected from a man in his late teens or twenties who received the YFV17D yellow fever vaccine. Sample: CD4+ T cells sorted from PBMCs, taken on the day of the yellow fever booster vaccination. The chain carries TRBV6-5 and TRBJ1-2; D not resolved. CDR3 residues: CASSLLGNYGYTF. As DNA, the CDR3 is TGTGCCAGCAGTCTCCTAGGGAACTATGGCTACACCTTC.